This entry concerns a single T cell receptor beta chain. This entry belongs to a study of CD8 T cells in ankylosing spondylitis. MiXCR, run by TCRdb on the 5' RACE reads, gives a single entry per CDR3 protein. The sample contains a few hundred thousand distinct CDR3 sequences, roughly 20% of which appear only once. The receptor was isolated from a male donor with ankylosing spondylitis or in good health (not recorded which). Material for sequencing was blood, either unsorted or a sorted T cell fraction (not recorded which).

The CDR3 region is CSARGPGRRDTGELFF. The CDR3 DNA reads TGCAGTGCTAGAGGACCGGGACGGCGCGATACCGGGGAGCTGTTTTTT. V usage is TRBV20-1 and J usage is TRBJ2-2; D is tentatively TRBD1 or TRBD2 (5 bases each). This CDR3 is built from 16 residues. Germline CDR1 DFQATT, CDR2 SNEGSKA (reference sequence). Trimming shortened V by 1 base and J by 5 bases, and 17 bases separated the two germline ends.